This T cell receptor beta chain came from a study of cytomegalovirus exposure and HLA in healthy donors. Profiled with immunoSEQ multiplex PCR; TCRdb holds only in-frame clones, not every one. The table lists some 140,000 clones, about 90% of them singletons. Trimming took 5 bases from V and 8 from J, leaving 18 bases between them. This CDR3 is built from 15 residues. Germline loops: CDR1 SGHVS, CDR2 FNYEAQ. The sequence came from a man aged 18 to 35 in good health and CMV-seronegative. This rearrangement joins TRBV7-6 to TRBJ1-4; maybe TRBD1 (5 bases). The sequencing sample was made of PBMCs. CDR3: CASSARTATAEKLFF. Written as DNA, the CDR3 is TGTGCCAGCAGCGCTCGGACCGCGACAGCCGAAAAACTGTTTTTT.